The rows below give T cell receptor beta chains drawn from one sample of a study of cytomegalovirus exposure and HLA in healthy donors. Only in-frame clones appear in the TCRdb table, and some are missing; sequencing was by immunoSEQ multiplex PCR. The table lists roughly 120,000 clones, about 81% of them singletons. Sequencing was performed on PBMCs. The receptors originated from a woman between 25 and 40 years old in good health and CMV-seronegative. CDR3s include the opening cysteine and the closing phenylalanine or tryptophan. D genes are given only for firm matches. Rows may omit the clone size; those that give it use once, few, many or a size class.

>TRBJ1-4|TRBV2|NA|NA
CASSRVGTNEKLFF
TGTGCCAGTTCCAGGGTCGGGACTAATGAAAAACTGTTTTTT
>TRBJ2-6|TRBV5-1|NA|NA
CASSSRTAASGANVLTF
TGCGCCAGCAGCTCGAGGACAGCCGCCTCTGGGGCCAACGTCCTGACTTTC
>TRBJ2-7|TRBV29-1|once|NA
CSVEDKRGSNYEQYF
TGCAGCGTTGAAGATAAGAGGGGGAGCAACTACGAGCAGTACTTC
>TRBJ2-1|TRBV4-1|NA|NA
CASSQGVGSSYNEQFF
TGCGCCAGCAGCCAAGGAGTCGGTAGCTCCTACAATGAGCAGTTCTTC
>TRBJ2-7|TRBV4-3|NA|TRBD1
CASSQADRGPTYEQYF
TGCGCCAGCAGCCAAGCCGACAGGGGGCCGACTTACGAGCAGTACTTC
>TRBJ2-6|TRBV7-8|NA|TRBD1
CASRRGQGASSGANVLTF
TGTGCCAGCAGGCGCGGACAGGGGGCTTCATCTGGGGCCAACGTCCTGACTTTC
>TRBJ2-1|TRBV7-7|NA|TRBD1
CASSRDRRNEQFF
TGTGCTAGCAGCCGGGACAGGCGCAATGAGCAGTTCTTC
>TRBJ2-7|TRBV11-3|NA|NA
CASSLVSFESYEQYF
TGTGCCAGCAGCTTAGTATCATTCGAGTCCTACGAGCAGTACTTC
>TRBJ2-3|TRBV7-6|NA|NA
CASSFGVTDTQYF
TGTGCCAGCAGCTTCGGGGTTACAGATACGCAGTATTTT
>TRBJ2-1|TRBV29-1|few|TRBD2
CSVWASGRGNEQFF
TGCAGCGTTTGGGCCAGCGGGAGAGGGAATGAGCAGTTCTTC
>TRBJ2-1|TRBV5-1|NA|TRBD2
CASSLGLAGMGEQFF
TGCGCCAGCAGCTTGGGACTAGCGGGGATGGGGGAGCAGTTCTTC
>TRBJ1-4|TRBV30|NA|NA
CAWSRRRQSAVNEKLFF
TGTGCCTGGAGTCGGCGGCGTCAGAGCGCTGTTAATGAAAAACTGTTTTTT
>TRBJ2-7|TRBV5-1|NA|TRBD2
CASSLGGRSHEQYF
TGCGCCAGCAGTTTGGGCGGGAGGTCCCACGAGCAGTACTTC
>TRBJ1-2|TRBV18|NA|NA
CASSSTGGGYGYTF
TGTGCCAGCTCATCCACCGGAGGAGGCTATGGCTACACCTTC
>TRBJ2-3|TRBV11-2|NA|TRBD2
CASSWTSGTDTQYF
TGTGCCAGCAGCTGGACTAGCGGTACTGATACGCAGTATTTT
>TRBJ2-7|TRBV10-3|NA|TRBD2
CAISESGAGGHEQYF
TGTGCCATCAGTGAGTCGGGAGCGGGAGGCCACGAGCAGTACTTC
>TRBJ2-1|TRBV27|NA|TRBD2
CASSFYSGKGVNEQFF
TGTGCCAGCAGTTTCTACAGCGGGAAAGGGGTCAATGAGCAGTTCTTC
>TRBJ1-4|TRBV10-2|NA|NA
CASGRTETNEKLFF
TGCGCCAGCGGGCGGACAGAAACTAATGAAAAACTGTTTTTT
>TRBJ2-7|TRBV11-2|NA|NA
CASSLASGRVGHEQYF
TGTGCCAGCAGCTTAGCCTCTGGCAGGGTTGGTCACGAGCAGTACTTC
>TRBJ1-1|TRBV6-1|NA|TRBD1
CAAPGQGRTEAFF
TGTGCCGCGCCGGGACAGGGGAGGACTGAAGCTTTCTTT
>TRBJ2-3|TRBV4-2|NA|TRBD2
CASSQDQLAGVTDTQYF
TGTGCCAGCAGCCAAGATCAACTAGCGGGAGTAACAGATACGCAGTATTTT
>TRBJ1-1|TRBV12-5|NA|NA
CASVLGGVTEAFF
TGTGCTAGTGTCCTCGGCGGGGTTACTGAAGCTTTCTTT
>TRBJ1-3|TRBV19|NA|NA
CASSVTEIENTIYF
TGTGCCAGTAGTGTAACCGAGATTGAGAACACCATATATTTT
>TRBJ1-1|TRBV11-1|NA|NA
CASSPWGHSINTEAFF
TGTGCCAGCAGCCCTTGGGGCCATTCTATTAACACTGAAGCTTTCTTT
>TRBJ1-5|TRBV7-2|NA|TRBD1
CASSSGQGGTQPQHF
TGTGCCAGCAGCTCGGGACAGGGTGGGACTCAGCCCCAGCATTTT
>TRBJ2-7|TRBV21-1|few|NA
CASSKTARGGPTSGSYEQYF
TGTGCCAGCAGCAAAACAGCAAGGGGGGGGCCGACTAGCGGCTCCTACGAGCAGTACTTC
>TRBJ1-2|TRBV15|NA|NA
CATSRQGGEQGYTF
TGTGCCACCAGCAGACAAGGGGGTGAGCAGGGCTACACCTTC
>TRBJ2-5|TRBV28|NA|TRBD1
CASRFRGLETQYF
TGTGCCAGCAGGTTCAGGGGGCTTGAGACCCAGTACTTC
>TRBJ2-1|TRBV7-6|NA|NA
CASSPNEAVGGSYNEQFF
TGTGCCAGCAGCCCGAATGAGGCTGTGGGGGGCTCCTACAATGAGCAGTTCTTC
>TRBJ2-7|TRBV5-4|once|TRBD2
CASSRTSGLAVYEQYF
TGTGCCAGCAGTCGAACATCGGGACTAGCGGTTTACGAGCAGTACTTC
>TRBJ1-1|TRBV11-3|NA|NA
CASSLGAPLNTEAFF
TGTGCCAGCAGCTTAGGCGCCCCCTTGAACACTGAAGCTTTCTTT
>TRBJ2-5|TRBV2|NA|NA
CASSGQMIKTQYF
TGTGCCAGCAGTGGACAGATGATAAAGACCCAGTACTTC
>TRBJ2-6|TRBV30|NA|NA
CAWESGSAGANVLTF
TGTGCCTGGGAAAGCGGAAGCGCAGGGGCCAACGTCCTGACTTTC
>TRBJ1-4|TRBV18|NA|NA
CASSRTGSKEANEKLFF
TGTGCCAGCTCAAGGACGGGTAGTAAGGAGGCTAATGAAAAACTGTTTTTT
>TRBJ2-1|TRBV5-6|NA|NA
CASTPKRGGSDEQFF
TGTGCCAGCACCCCGAAGAGGGGGGGCAGCGATGAGCAGTTCTTC
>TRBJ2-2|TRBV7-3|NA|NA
CASSPKAGIAGELFF
TGTGCCAGCAGTCCAAAGGCAGGGATCGCCGGGGAGCTGTTTTTT
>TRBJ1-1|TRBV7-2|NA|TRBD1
CASSYRGNTEAFF
TGTGCCAGCAGCTACAGGGGGAACACTGAAGCTTTCTTT
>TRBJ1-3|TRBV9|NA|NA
CASSVAEGTGNTIYF
TGTGCCAGCAGCGTAGCGGAGGGAACTGGAAACACCATATATTTT
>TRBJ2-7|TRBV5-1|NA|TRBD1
CASSLYRGSYEQYF
TGCGCCAGCAGCTTGTACAGGGGATCCTACGAGCAGTACTTC
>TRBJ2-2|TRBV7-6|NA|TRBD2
CASSLAQAGGPTGELFF
TGTGCCAGCAGCTTAGCCCAAGCGGGAGGGCCGACCGGGGAGCTGTTTTTT
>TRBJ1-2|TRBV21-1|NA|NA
CASSKVRVQYGYTF
TGTGCCAGCAGCAAAGTCAGGGTACAATATGGCTACACCTTC
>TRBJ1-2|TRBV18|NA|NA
CASSPPSREDGYTF
TGTGCCAGCTCACCACCTAGCCGGGAAGATGGCTACACCTTC
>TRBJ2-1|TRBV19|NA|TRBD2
CASSIAPPAGAISEQFF
TGTGCCAGTAGTATAGCTCCCCCGGCGGGAGCAATCAGTGAGCAGTTCTTC
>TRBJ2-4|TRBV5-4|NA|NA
CASSPDRKNIQYF
TGTGCCAGCAGTCCTGACAGGAAAAACATTCAGTACTTC
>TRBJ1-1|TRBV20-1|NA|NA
CSVRTAEAFF
TGCAGTGTCCGGACAGCTGAAGCTTTCTTT